Listed here are 13 T cell receptor beta chains from one sample, sequenced in a study of identical twins. TCRdb independently ran MiXCR on the 5' RACE reads; one entry per CDR3 protein. The table includes hundreds of thousands of distinct CDR3 sequences, approximately 13% detected once. Another study also made use of these data, one on yellow fever vaccine responses in identical twins.

Sequenced: CD8+ T cells sorted from blood. Receptor source: a woman in her late teens or twenties in good health.

This clonotype was observed a handful of times. This chain links TRBV10-3 with TRBJ2-1; a weak D match, TRBD2 (5 bases). The CDR3 is 14 residues long. Germline lookup yields CDR1 ENHRY and CDR2 SYGVKD. Trimming shortened V by 6 bases and J by 8 bases, and 17 bases separated the two germline ends. The CDR3 here is CAISSGKGADEQFF. The CDR3 DNA follows: TGTGCCATCAGCTCCGGGAAGGGAGCGGATGAGCAGTTCTTC.

This clonotype has only a few counts. The chain employs TRBV24-1 and TRBJ2-3, with D unclear. CDR1 and CDR2 (germline): KGHDR, SFDVKD. The length of the CDR3 is 13 residues. V shed 5 bases and J shed 6 bases, with 11 bases lying between them. CDR3 sequence: CATSGAKWDTQYF. CDR3 bases: TGTGCCACCAGTGGGGCCAAATGGGATACGCAGTATTTT.

This clonotype was observed a few times. The gene calls are TRBV11-2 and TRBJ2-1, with 16 nucleotides matching TRBD2. The CDR3 totals 18 residues. Per germline, CDR1 SGHAT and CDR2 FQNNGV. V shed 0 bases, J shed 8 bases, and the junction held 7 bases outside the gene matches. The CDR3 coding sequence is TGTGCCAGCAGCTTAGACGGGACTAGCGGGGGGGCTGTGGATGAGCAGTTCTTC. This gives the protein CASSLDGTSGGAVDEQFF.

This clonotype has a handful of counts. The chain employs TRBV11-2 and TRBJ2-1; D may be TRBD1 (5 bases). Trimming removed 0 bases at V and 8 bases at J, with 20 bases between. The CDR3 is 17 amino acids. Germline assignment: CDR1 SGHAT and CDR2 FQNNGV. The CDR3 is CASSLDLQDMMGHEQFF. CDR3 sequence (DNA): TGTGCCAGCAGCTTAGATCTCCAGGACATGATGGGCCATGAGCAGTTCTTC.

The chain uses TRBV4-1 and TRBJ2-1; TRBD2 matches at 9 bases. V shed 3 bases and J 3 bases; nucleotides not matched to a gene: 9. Looked up from germline, CDR1 is MGHRA and CDR2 is YSYEKL. CDR3 size: 17 residues. CDR3 amino acids: CASSHRWGGRGYNEQFF. The CDR3 DNA follows: TGCGCCAGCAGCCACAGATGGGGCGGGAGGGGCTACAATGAGCAGTTCTTC.

This clonotype came up a few times. This sequence joins TRBV4-1 and TRBJ2-1; 11 bases align to TRBD1. V shed 1 base and J 8 bases; nucleotides not matched to a gene: 19. The CDR3 has 20 residues. Germline V lookup: CDR1 MGHRA, CDR2 YSYEKL. CDR3 sequence: CASSQAGTGGIWRDRDEQFF. CDR3 coding DNA: TGCGCCAGCAGCCAAGCTGGGACAGGGGGGATCTGGCGGGATCGCGATGAGCAGTTCTTC.

This clonotype was picked up a small number of times. The V call is TRBV5-6, the J call TRBJ1-2; D is perhaps TRBD1 (6 bases). The CDR3 has 13 amino acids. Looked up from germline, CDR1 is SGHDT and CDR2 is YYEEEE. Trimming took off 4 bases at V and 4 bases at J, with 11 bases between the two ends. CDR3 nucleotide sequence: TGTGCCAGCAGCCAGGACAGTATCTATGGCTACACCTTC. Its protein product is CASSQDSIYGYTF.

This clonotype has only a few counts. The V call is TRBV7-6, the J call TRBJ2-1; 10 bases are shared with TRBD2. The CDR3 has 16 residues. The germline gives CDR1 SGHVS, CDR2 FNYEAQ. V lost 6 bases, J lost 6 bases, and 11 bases stayed unmatched. The CDR3 DNA is TGTGCCAGCAGTCTAGCGGGGGCTAGCGTCTCCAATGAGCAGTTCTTC. Protein sequence: CASSLAGASVSNEQFF. The variable domain in full, with the rest retrieved from reference TRBV7-6 and TRBJ2-1, is GAGVSQSPRYKVTKRGQDVALRCDPISGHVSLYWYRQALGQGPEFLTYFNYEAQQDKSGLPNDRFSAERPEGSISTLTIQRTEQRDSAMYRCASSLAGASVSNEQFFGPGTRLTVL.

The CDR3 region is CASSQGRFYEQYV. For the CDR3, the DNA is TGTGCCAGCAGCCAAGGGCGGTTCTACGAGCAGTACGTC. V and J are TRBV3-1 and TRBJ2-7; D unclear. The V gene's germline CDR1 is LGHDT and CDR2 YNNKEL (reference sequence). Trimming took 1 base from V and 3 from J, leaving 7 bases between them. This CDR3 comprises 13 residues.

There are many counts of this clonotype. The V gene is TRBV10-3, the J gene TRBJ2-3; D remains ambiguous. The CDR3 runs 13 residues. V gave up 3 bases and J gave up 0 bases, with 4 bases separating them. Per germline, CDR1 ENHRY and CDR2 SYGVKD. CDR3 DNA sequence: TGTGCCATCAGTGAAGTCAGCACAGATACGCAGTATTTT. Translation gives CAISEVSTDTQYF.

The V gene is TRBV14, the J gene TRBJ2-1; 14 bases agree with TRBD2. The CDR3 extends over 18 amino acids. The V gene's germline CDR1 is SGHDN and CDR2 FVKESK. J gave up 6 bases and V 0 bases, and 7 bases lay outside the gene matches. DNA of the CDR3: TGTGCCAGCAGCCAAGAACCGGGACTAGCGGGAGTCCGCAATGAGCAGTTCTTC. Residues: CASSQEPGLAGVRNEQFF.

The chain uses TRBV27 and TRBJ2-5, with 11 positions matching TRBD2. Trimming cost V 6 bases and J 5 bases; bases outside gene matches: 14. CDR1 and CDR2 from the germline V gene are MNHEY and SMNVEV (reference sequence). The CDR3 is made up of 17 amino acids. The CDR3 sequence: CASSPLAGGISLETQYF. CDR3 in DNA: TGTGCCAGCAGCCCTCTAGCGGGGGGTATTAGTTTGGAGACCCAGTACTTC.

The rearrangement uses TRBV11-2 and TRBJ2-1; tentative D call: TRBD2 (6 bases). The V end lost 4 bases, the J end lost 0 bases, and 19 bases lay between the germline ends. Germline values: CDR1 SGHAT, CDR2 FQNNGV. This CDR3 region has 18 residues. CDR3 DNA sequence: TGTGCCAGCAGCTGGGGTGGAGCGGGCTATAGCTCCTACAATGAGCAGTTCTTC. Its translation is CASSWGGAGYSSYNEQFF.